What follows describes a single T cell receptor (beta chain). Its cognate antigen has yet to be identified. No per-base quality is available; no much larger clone lies one base away. Stable Graves' hyperthyroidism was defined as no progression to ophthalmopathy during 18 months of follow-up. Hyperthyroidism patients were newly diagnosed, with disease duration under 2 months, and aged 18 to 65 years. Any patient with an uncontrolled infection, another autoimmune disease, pregnancy or lactation was excluded. Diagnoses were based on clinical symptoms, serum thyroxine and TRAb, thyroid ultrasound and orbital computed tomography. PBMCs were separated from 10 ml of fresh peripheral blood using Ficoll-Paque density gradient centrifugation. Total RNA was extracted with Trizol reagent, and quality was checked on an Agilent 2100 Bioanalyzer. The data were obtained in a study of T cells in Graves' hyperthyroidism and ophthalmopathy (dated 2019 in TCRdb). For the study in its entirety: Peripheral blood was sampled at the time of initial diagnosis, prior to any treatment. The roughly 91 discovery patients were randomly divided into training and test sets at a 7:3 ratio. A discovery cohort of roughly 100 patients, about 43 with Graves' ophthalmopathy and about 58 with stable Graves' hyperthyroidism, was used to find distinguishing TCR V-J signatures. After blood sampling, hyperthyroidism patients were treated with methimazole at a starting dose of 30 mg daily, and ophthalmopathy patients were treated with high-dose intravenous methylprednisolone. Prospective prediction of ophthalmopathy was tested in an independent validation cohort of 18 to 20 hyperthyroidism patients and roughly 16 patients who later progressed to ophthalmopathy. In addition, the study compared T-cell repertoires in thyroid tissue and in blood from roughly six Graves' hyperthyroidism patients. TCR Vbeta CDR3 sequencing of fewer than 150 peripheral blood samples (fewer than 45 ophthalmopathy, 75 hyperthyroidism and approximately 17 progressor patients) is reported in the paper.

Overall study results and their limits: No statistical method was used to set the sample size in advance, and investigators knew the group allocation. Blood samples also contained most of the expanded thyroid clonotypes (frequency above 0.001), which suggests that blood repertoires may reflect thyroid immune responses. In cross-validation, a model built on a 13 V-J signature told ophthalmopathy apart from stable hyperthyroidism with 85% to 90% sensitivity and approximately 81% specificity, and in testing the same model reached 80%/75%. During validation, the model predicted progression to ophthalmopathy a median of approximately 6.5 months ahead of onset, with roughly 65% sensitivity and about 75% specificity.

TCR beta CDR3 regions were amplified from RNA transcripts. The TCR CDR3 was subjected to a first round of RT-PCR using the HTBI primer set and the Qiagen OneStep RT-PCR kit. The libraries were constructed in a second round of multiplex PCR and then size-selected and purified. Libraries were sequenced paired-end with 100 bp reads on an Illumina HiSeq2000. The authors' pipeline ran thus. SOAPnuke was used to process the raw data, with reads discarded if the reads contained adapters or uncalled bases, had a mean Phred below 15, or lacked an exact constant-primer or identifier match. High-quality paired reads were merged using COPE v1.2.5, and each unique nucleotide sequence was defined as a clonotype. MiTCR v1.1 was used to align the clonotypes against IMGT TRBV, TRBD and TRBJ reference segments. The analysis was restricted to V-J combinations with a frequency above 0.0001, which together covered 99.2% of the repertoires. A TCS score was defined as the ratio between F50 (clonal expansion) and ExV (chaos), using BLOSUM62-based TCRdist between CDR3 peptides within each V-J. Welch's t-statistics and random forest reduced roughly 540 V-J features to roughly 13, which were used in a naive Bayes classifier (R e1071). TCRdb reprocessing: public reads trimmed at Q25 with fastp, clones called with MiXCR, in-frame beta chains kept. Every distinct CDR3 protein forms one entry, paired with its most common genes and DNA. The V and J calls here are based on TCRdb, not the publication. The sample table shows hundreds of thousands of distinct CDR3 sequences, and 15% to 20% are seen once. The ten largest clones take up 3.8% of the sample.

The sequence was obtained from a woman in her thirties with Graves' hyperthyroidism. Sequencing used blood.

The encoded CDR3 is CAISRTGGEPRGDYTF. The nucleotide sequence reads TGTGCCATCAGCCGGACAGGGGGTGAGCCCAGAGGTGACTACACCTTC. The rearranged chain carries TRBV10-3 and TRBJ1-2, with TRBD1 identical over 10 junction bases. V is pruned by 6 bases and J by 10 bases, leaving 17 bases of the junction without a gene match. Based on the germline V gene, the CDR1 and CDR2 sequences are ENHRY and SYGVKD. Including cysteine and phenylalanine, the CDR3 has 16 amino acids. The DNA shown is the 48-base CDR3, in frame from base 1.